Following are 27 T cell receptor beta chains from one sample sequenced in a study of blood T cell repertoires in COVID-19. Sequencing used immunoSEQ multiplex PCR; TCRdb keeps in-frame clones, though not all of them. The repertoire consists of about 220,000 clones, with 80% to 85% occurring once and the leading ten covering approximately 5%. Sequencing input: peripheral blood. These receptors originate from a human donor in a cohort sampled during active COVID-19.

The chain uses TRBV5-3 and TRBJ2-6, with 12 positions matching TRBD2. TRBV5-3 is annotated as an ORF whose role is uncertain. The CDR3 length is 20 residues. V trimming: 4 bases; J trimming: 0 bases; junction bases outside the gene matches: 11. The CDR3 sequence is CARSRTLAGGPSSGANVLTF. DNA of the CDR3: TGTGCCAGAAGCCGCACTCTAGCGGGAGGGCCAAGCTCTGGGGCCAACGTCCTGACTTTC.

The chain has TRBV6-5 and TRBJ2-7, with a tentative D call TRBD1 (6 bases). V was clipped by 11 bases and J by 3 bases, with 17 bases between them. The germline V gene encodes CDR1 MNHEY and CDR2 SVGAGI. The CDR3 loop spans 13 amino acids. The CDR3 loop is CAGSRDTYYEQYF. Here the CDR3 DNA reads TGTGCCGGAAGCCGGGACACGTACTACGAGCAGTACTTC.

The chain recombines TRBV6-2 or TRBV6-3 with TRBJ1-5, with 9 bases fitting TRBD1. J lost 16 bases, V lost 6 bases, and 10 bases had no gene match. The CDR3 is made up of 12 amino acids. Germline values: CDR1 MNHEY, CDR2 SVGEGT. The CDR3 region has the DNA TGTGCCAGCAGCCACAGGGGACAGGGACACCATTTT. Residues: CASSHRGQGHHF.

This clone appeared once. J is TRBJ1-2 and V is TRBV6-5; 9 bases line up with TRBD1. Germline values: CDR1 MNHEY, CDR2 SVGAGI. Unmatched junction bases numbered 5, after V lost 6 bases and J lost 6 bases. The length of the CDR3 is 13 residues. CDR3 in DNA: TGTGCCAGCAGCCCCCGGGACAGGGATGGCTACACCTTC. It specifies CASSPRDRDGYTF.

This clone has more than one count but fewer than ten. The CDR3 region has the DNA TGTGCCAGCAGTCTCGGCCGGCAGGGTAGCTATGGCTACACCTTC. This sequence encodes CASSLGRQGSYGYTF. The V and J genes are TRBV7-2 and TRBJ1-2; D may be TRBD1 (5 bases). This CDR3 is 15 amino acids long. The V and J ends lost 6 bases and 4 bases respectively, with 18 bases between them. Per germline, CDR1 SGHTA and CDR2 FQGNSA. Based on the CDR3 plus reference TRBV7-2 and TRBJ1-2, the full variable domain is GAGVSQSPSNKVTEKGKDVELRCDPISGHTALYWYRQSLGQGLEFLIYFQGNSAPDKSGLPSDRFSAERTGGSVSTLTIQRTQQEDSAVYLCASSLGRQGSYGYTFGSGTRLTVV.

This rearrangement joins TRBV6-2 or TRBV6-3 to TRBJ2-3; no firm D call. CDR1 is MNHEY and CDR2 is SVGEGT in the germline V gene. The CDR3 sequence is 16 residues long. The germline V and J ends were trimmed by 4 bases and 2 bases, with 16 bases remaining between them. This CDR3 is CASSFYDDGDTDTQYF. The CDR3 DNA sequence: TGTGCCAGCAGTTTCTACGACGATGGAGACACAGATACGCAGTATTTT.

The chain couples TRBV7-2 to TRBJ2-1; tentatively, D is TRBD2 (5 bases). The CDR3 extends over 13 amino acids. From germline, CDR1 is SGHTA and CDR2 FQGNSA. V dropped 8 bases and J dropped 3 bases, with 11 bases sitting between them. CDR3 loop: CASVSGSYNEQFF. The CDR3 DNA sequence: TGTGCCAGCGTAAGCGGAAGCTACAATGAGCAGTTCTTC.

The chain employs TRBV9 and TRBJ1-1; the D gene is possibly TRBD1 (5 bases). Germline values: CDR1 SGDLS, CDR2 YYNGEE. Trimming stripped 4 bases from V and 1 base from J, with 8 bases between. This CDR3 has 13 amino acids. This CDR3 is CASSLQANTEAFF. The CDR3 nucleotides are TGTGCCAGCAGCCTACAGGCGAACACTGAAGCTTTCTTT.

The chain is built from TRBV18 and TRBJ2-7; D is possibly TRBD2 (5 bases). V was cut by 3 bases and J by 5 bases, with 8 bases left in between. Germline V CDR1 and CDR2: KGHSH, LQKENI. CDR3 length equals 12 residues. Here the CDR3 DNA reads TGTGCCAGCTCACCTACTAGAGACGAGCAGTACTTC. It encodes CASSPTRDEQYF.

This rearrangement joins TRBV9 to TRBJ1-1; D perhaps matches TRBD1 (5 bases). Germline V gene data show CDR1 as SGDLS and CDR2 as YYNGEE. The V end lost 1 base, the J end lost 5 bases, and 15 bases lay between the germline ends. This CDR3 has 15 residues. The CDR3 nucleotides are TGTGCCAGCAGCGTACTGGGGTCCGGGGGGACTGAAGCTTTCTTT. Residues: CASSVLGSGGTEAFF.

In regard to this clone: Other DNA sequences in this specimen translate into the identical CDR3. The rearrangement links TRBV7-3 to TRBJ2-7; D is perhaps TRBD2 (5 bases). Germline loops: CDR1 SGHTA, CDR2 FQGTGA. CDR3 size: 14 residues. V lost 6 bases and J lost 0, with 12 bases in between. The CDR3 spells CASRHGLVSYEQYF. The CDR3 DNA follows: TGTGCCAGCAGACATGGACTGGTCTCCTACGAGCAGTACTTC.

The chain carries TRBV19 and TRBJ1-4; D unresolved. Trimming pared 7 bases from V and 7 bases from J, leaving 19 bases between. Germline V gene sequence: CDR1 LNHDA, CDR2 SQIVND (reference sequence). The CDR3 sequence is 15 residues long. The CDR3 bases are TGTGCCAGTACCCCCCGGCGGCCAATTGCTGAAAAACTGTTTTTT. Its protein product is CASTPRRPIAEKLFF.

This clone was counted ten times or more. The chain employs TRBV28 and TRBJ2-7, with D uncertain. Germline CDR1 and CDR2: MDHEN and SYDVKM. This CDR3 is 14 amino acids long. The V and J ends lost 2 bases and 2 bases respectively, with 10 bases between them. In DNA form, the CDR3 reads TGTGCCAGCAGTTTAATATCAGCGACCTACGAGCAGTACTTC. Encoded protein: CASSLISATYEQYF.

This chain joins TRBV7-8 and TRBJ2-7; possible D gene TRBD1, 5 bases. CDR3 size: 15 residues. Per germline, CDR1 SGHVS and CDR2 FQNEAQ. V was shortened by 2 bases and J by 3 bases, with 14 bases between the two germline ends. CDR3 sequence reads: CASSLSRVPLYEQYF. The DNA of the CDR3 is TGTGCCAGCAGCTTATCCAGGGTTCCCCTCTACGAGCAGTACTTC.

The chain joins TRBV12-3 or TRBV12-4 to TRBJ2-1, with 14 bases lining up with TRBD2. The CDR3 loop spans 13 amino acids. Trimming took 11 bases from V and 6 from J; bases not matched to a gene: 3. CDR3 in amino acids: CASGTSGSNEQFF. The CDR3, as DNA: TGTGCCTCCGGGACTAGCGGGAGCAATGAGCAGTTCTTC.

The gene calls are TRBV20-1 and TRBJ2-7; the D is unclear. The V end was cut by 2 bases, the J end by 2 bases, with 4 bases between. This CDR3 is built from 11 residues. Germline V gene lookup returns CDR1 DFQATT and CDR2 SNEGSKA (reference sequence). CDR3 region: CSARLTYEQYF. The CDR3 nucleotides are TGCAGTGCTAGACTTACCTACGAGCAGTACTTC.

This chain connects TRBV18 to TRBJ2-7; possibly TRBD2 for D (7 bases). The germline V and J ends were trimmed by 0 bases and 2 bases, with 11 bases remaining between them. In germline, CDR1 is KGHSH, CDR2 LQKENI. The CDR3 loop spans 15 amino acids. This CDR3 is CASSPPEGGPYEQYF. CDR3 sequence (DNA): TGTGCCAGCTCACCACCGGAGGGGGGGCCCTACGAGCAGTACTTC.

The rearrangement links TRBV19 to TRBJ2-7; tentatively, D is TRBD1 (6 bases). From germline, CDR1 is LNHDA and CDR2 SQIVND (reference sequence). The CDR3 totals 17 residues. The V end was cut by 5 bases, the J end by 1 base, with 21 bases between. DNA of the CDR3: TGTGCCAGTAGTGAAACGGGGCTATACAGGGAATCCTACGAGCAGTACTTC. Amino acids: CASSETGLYRESYEQYF.

The CDR3 loop reads CASSLGGEGSYNEQFF. The CDR3 region has the DNA TGTGCCAGCAGCTTGGGGGGGGAAGGCTCCTACAATGAGCAGTTCTTC. V usage is TRBV5-4 and J usage is TRBJ2-1, with D tentatively TRBD2 (6 bases). The CDR3 is 16 amino acids. Deletions cut 0 bases from V and 0 bases from J, with 10 bases between. Germline lookup yields CDR1 SGHNT and CDR2 YYREEE (reference sequence).

This clone was seen a handful of times. This chain joins TRBV7-9 and TRBJ1-2; D is perhaps TRBD1 (5 bases). Per germline, CDR1 SEHNR and CDR2 FQNEAQ (reference sequence). CDR3 size: 16 residues. V lost 5 bases, J lost 3 bases, and 19 bases lay in between. DNA of the CDR3: TGTGCCAGCAGCCGCTTTGGCAGGGTAGGAGACTATGGCTACACCTTC. Its translation is CASSRFGRVGDYGYTF.

The chain has TRBV9 and TRBJ1-2; D is perhaps TRBD1 (5 bases). CDR1 SGDLS and CDR2 YYNGEE come from the germline V gene. Trimming removed 3 bases from V and 4 bases from J, with 16 bases in between. The length of the CDR3 is 15 residues. The CDR3 DNA reads TGTGCCAGCAGCGATTTTGGCCGCGGGGGCTATGGCTACACCTTC. It specifies CASSDFGRGGYGYTF.

This chain joins TRBV5-5 and TRBJ1-1; no firm D call. The CDR3 sequence is 13 residues long. V was trimmed by 0 bases and J by 1 base, leaving 4 bases between them. The germline V gene encodes CDR1 SGHKS and CDR2 YYEKEE (reference sequence). CDR3: CASSLGENTEAFF. In DNA form, the CDR3 reads TGTGCCAGCAGCTTGGGAGAGAACACTGAAGCTTTCTTT.

J is TRBJ1-6 and V is TRBV9; 8 nucleotides agree with TRBD1. The trim removed 3 bases at V and 4 bases at J, leaving 3 bases unmatched. This CDR3 spans 15 amino acids. The germline CDR1 and CDR2 sequences are SGDLS and YYNGEE. CDR3 sequence reads: CASSGTGLYNSPLHF. DNA for the CDR3: TGTGCCAGCAGCGGGACAGGGCTGTATAATTCACCCCTCCACTTT.

In nucleotides, the CDR3 is TGTGCCAGCAGTATCGGGACTAGCGGGAGCTCTTCCTACGAGCAGTACTTC. Protein: CASSIGTSGSSSYEQYF. The chain carries TRBV6-2 or TRBV6-3 and TRBJ2-7, with 14 bases aligning to TRBD2. The germline V gene has CDR1 MNHEY and CDR2 SVGEGT. The CDR3 contains 17 residues. Trimming at V came to 5 bases and at J to 1 base, leaving 7 bases not matched to a gene.

A word on this clone: One end of the junction varies from germline; a read error may be responsible. The chain has TRBV6-2 or TRBV6-3 and TRBJ1-1; possibly TRBD1 for D (5 bases). Germline assignment: CDR1 MNHEY and CDR2 SVGEGT. The CDR3 length is 13 residues. In DNA, the CDR3 is TGTGCCAACAGTTACCAGGACACATTTTGGGCTTTCTTT. It translates to CANSYQDTFWAFF.

This clone was detected once. V gene TRBV4-2 combines with J gene TRBJ1-3; D unresolved. CDR1 and CDR2 from the germline V gene are LGHNA and YNFKEQ. The CDR3 extends over 15 amino acids. The V gene lost 2 bases and the J gene lost 2 bases, with 10 bases spanning the gap. The CDR3 here is CASSQYSGTGNTIYF. The CDR3 DNA is TGTGCCAGCAGCCAATATTCAGGCACTGGAAACACCATATATTTT.

The rearrangement joins TRBV28 to TRBJ2-7; TRBD1 agrees at 9 bases. V gave up 5 bases and J gave up 1 base; unmatched junction bases: 6. Germline V gene lookup returns CDR1 MDHEN and CDR2 SYDVKM. This CDR3 contains 15 residues. The CDR3 region has the DNA TGTGCCAGCAGTCGATCCGGGACAGGGTCCTACGAGCAGTACTTC. This gives the protein CASSRSGTGSYEQYF.